This TCR beta chain is drawn from a study of cytomegalovirus exposure and HLA in healthy donors. Trimming took off 2 bases at V and 1 base at J, with 17 bases between the two ends. The length of the CDR3 is 17 residues. Per germline, CDR1 PRHDT and CDR2 FYEKMQ (reference sequence). Researchers ran the PCR with 60 Vbeta and 13 Jbeta primers. Data came from immunoSEQ multiplex PCR; TCRdb stores just in-frame clones and leaves some out. This table has about 130,000 clones, around 70% appearing once. Sequencing was done on a sample of PBMCs. The chain is built from TRBV13 and TRBJ1-1, with TRBD1 as a possible D gene (5 bases). The TCR sequence derives from a woman in her sixties or seventies in good health and CMV-seropositive. The CDR3 reads CASSLTMGGPKNTEAFF. CDR3 DNA: TGTGCCAGCAGCTTAACAATGGGGGGTCCCAAGAACACTGAAGCTTTCTTT.